The clone carrying this T cell receptor beta chain was counted at least ten times. Looked up from germline, CDR1 is MGHRA and CDR2 is YSYEKL. CDR3 length: 16 amino acids. Trimming took off 4 bases at V and 2 bases at J, with 18 bases between the two ends. This record belongs to a study of Graves' ophthalmopathy and Graves' hyperthyroidism. The diagnostic workup employed clinical symptoms, serum thyroxine, TRAb, thyroid ultrasound and orbital computed tomography. RNA transcripts served as template for amplifying TCR beta CDR3 sequences. An initial RT-PCR round employing HTBI primers preceded a second-round multiplex PCR. TCRdb re-analysed the multiplex PCR reads in MiXCR, keeping a single row per CDR3 protein. The table records nearly 400,000 distinct CDR3 sequences, about a sixth of them present only once.

This TCR came from a woman aged 18-30 years with Graves' ophthalmopathy. The material sequenced was peripheral blood. The rearrangement uses TRBV4-1 and TRBJ2-7, with D possibly matching TRBD2 (6 bases). The DNA of the CDR3 is TGCGCCAGCAGCCGGGAGGCGGGTATTAGAACCTACGAGCAGTACTTC. It codes for CASSREAGIRTYEQYF.